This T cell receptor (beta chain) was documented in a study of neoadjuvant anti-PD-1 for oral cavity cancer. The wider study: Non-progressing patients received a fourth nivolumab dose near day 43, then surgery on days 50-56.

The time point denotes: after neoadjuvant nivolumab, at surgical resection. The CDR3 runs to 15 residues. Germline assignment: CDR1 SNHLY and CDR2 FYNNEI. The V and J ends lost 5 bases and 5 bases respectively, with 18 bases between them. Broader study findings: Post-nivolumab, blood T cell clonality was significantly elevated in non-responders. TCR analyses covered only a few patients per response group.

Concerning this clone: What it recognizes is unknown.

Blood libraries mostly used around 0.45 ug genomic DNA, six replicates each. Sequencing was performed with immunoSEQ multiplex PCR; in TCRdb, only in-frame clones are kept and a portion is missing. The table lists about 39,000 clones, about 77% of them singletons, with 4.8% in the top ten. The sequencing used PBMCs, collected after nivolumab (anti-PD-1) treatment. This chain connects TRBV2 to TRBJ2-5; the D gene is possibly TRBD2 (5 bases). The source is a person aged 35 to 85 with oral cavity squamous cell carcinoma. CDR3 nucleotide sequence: TGTGCCAGCAGTTCTCCGGAGGAGGTTATGGAGACCCAGTACTTC. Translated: CASSSPEEVMETQYF.